This T cell receptor (beta chain) is drawn from a study of patients and donors after allogeneic stem cell transplantation. CDR1 MNHEY and CDR2 SMNVEV come from the germline V gene (reference sequence). This CDR3 contains 16 residues. Trimming removed 2 bases at V and 4 bases at J, with 14 bases between. In TCRdb, the RT-PCR reads were re-called with MiXCR into one record per CDR3 protein. The sample has around 90,000 distinct CDR3 sequences; 40% to 60% are singletons. The sequenced sample was blood, either unsorted or a sorted T cell fraction (not recorded which). V and J are TRBV27 and TRBJ1-4; D is uncertain. This TCR derives from a human donor who was either an allogeneic HSCT recipient or a stem cell or donor lymphocyte infusion donor (not recorded which). It is not recorded whose cells these are; they may come from a transplant donor. The CDR3 reads CASSLVSPGFNEKLFF. The DNA of the CDR3 is TGTGCCAGCAGTTTAGTTAGTCCGGGATTTAATGAAAAACTGTTTTTT.